This T cell receptor beta chain was sequenced in a study of regulatory T cells in long-lasting Graves disease. The time point was: newly diagnosed GD, antithyroid drugs for less than 3 months. Making the TCR library involved RNA that had been extracted from PBMCs. An endocrinology department in Xi'an, China, recruited the patients. EDTA tubes collected 7.5 to 9 milliliters of peripheral blood. Findings and limits, study-wide: Favored gene segments in persistent disease were TRBV28, TRBJ1-2 and TRBJ2-5.

On this clonotype: Its antigen is currently unknown. This may be a read error: a much more frequent sequence differs by one nucleotide.

The V end was cut by 1 base, the J end by 4 bases, with 5 bases between. CDR1 and CDR2 (germline): LGHDT, YNNKEL (reference sequence). This CDR3 region has 13 residues. Researchers made TCR beta libraries by using iRepertoire HTBI primers and running Arm-PCR on CDR3 regions. TCRdb used MiXCR to reprocess the multiplex PCR reads, holding one entry per CDR3 protein. Altogether 500,000 or so distinct CDR3 sequences are present, about 16% being singletons, with the ten largest covering 20% to 30%. This sample also appeared in a second study, on T cells in Graves' hyperthyroidism and ophthalmopathy. From that report: Before onset, ophthalmopathy was predicted by the model a median approximately 6.5 months earlier.

The sample here was peripheral blood mononuclear cells (PBMCs), taken at new diagnosis, from a patient treated with antithyroid drugs. This TCR was sampled from a woman between 40 and 65 years old with Graves disease. V and J are TRBV3-1 and TRBJ2-1; D not resolved. The CDR3 coding sequence is TGTGCCAGCAGCCAAGGGGCTTACAATGAGCAGTTCTTC. It is translated as CASSQGAYNEQFF.